Following are 3 T cell receptor beta chains from one sample sequenced in a study of response to subunit inactivated influenza vaccine. One entry per CDR3 protein, called by TCRdb with MiXCR from the RT-PCR reads. The sample carries about 180,000 distinct CDR3 sequences, about 9% recorded once. The sequences come from non-naive T cells sorted from PBMCs, collected on the day of vaccination. These receptors were collected from a man between 50 and 59 years old who received an inactivated influenza vaccine.

This sequence joins TRBV6-2 or TRBV6-3 and TRBJ2-7; 9 nucleotides match TRBD1. The CDR3 length is 16 residues. Germline V gene sequence: CDR1 MNHEY, CDR2 SVGEGT. With 8 bases clipped from V and 1 base from J, the junction kept 12 bases outside the gene matches. CDR3 protein: CASCRSGTGSSYEQYF. DNA of the CDR3: TGTGCCAGCTGCCGATCCGGGACAGGGAGTTCCTACGAGCAGTACTTC.

This clonotype showed up many times. The rearrangement links TRBV12-3 or TRBV12-4 to TRBJ2-7; 9 bases are shared with TRBD1. The CDR3 has 17 amino acids. J gave up 2 bases and V 1 base, and 9 bases lay outside the gene matches. CDR3 protein: CASSLGWGDRVTYEQYF. For the CDR3, the DNA is TGTGCCAGCAGTTTAGGATGGGGGGACAGGGTTACCTACGAGCAGTACTTC.

This clonotype was observed a handful of times. This sequence joins TRBV6-1 and TRBJ1-2; weak D call: TRBD1 (5 bases). V gave up 6 bases and J gave up 5 bases, with 16 bases separating them. The CDR3 is 14 residues long. From germline, CDR1 is MNHNS and CDR2 SASEGT. The chain's CDR3 is CASSPPGLWYGYTF. For the CDR3, the DNA is TGTGCCAGCAGCCCACCGGGACTGTGGTATGGCTACACCTTC.